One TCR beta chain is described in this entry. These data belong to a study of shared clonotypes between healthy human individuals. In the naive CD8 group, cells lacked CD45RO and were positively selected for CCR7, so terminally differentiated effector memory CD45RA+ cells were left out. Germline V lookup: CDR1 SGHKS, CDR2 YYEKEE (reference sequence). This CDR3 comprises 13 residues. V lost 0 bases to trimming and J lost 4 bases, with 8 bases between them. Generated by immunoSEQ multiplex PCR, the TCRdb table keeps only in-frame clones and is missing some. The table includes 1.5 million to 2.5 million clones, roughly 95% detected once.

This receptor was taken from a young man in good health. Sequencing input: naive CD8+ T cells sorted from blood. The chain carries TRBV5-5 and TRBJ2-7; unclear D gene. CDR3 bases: TGTGCCAGCAGCTTGGATTTACCGTACGAGCAGTACTTC. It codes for CASSLDLPYEQYF.